The 13 T cell receptor beta chains below come from one sample, sequenced in a study of blood T cell repertoires in COVID-19. Generated by immunoSEQ multiplex PCR, the TCRdb table keeps only in-frame clones and is missing some. The sample shows more than 65,000 clones, about 85% of them seen only once. What was sequenced was peripheral blood. The receptor source for this set is a man older than 75 with acute or convalescent COVID-19.

The chain joins TRBV19 to TRBJ2-7; TRBD1 aligns across 12 bases. The CDR3 runs to 17 residues. CDR1 LNHDA and CDR2 SQIVND come from the germline V gene (reference sequence). Unmatched junction bases numbered 13, after V lost 4 bases and J lost 6 bases. The CDR3 loop is CASSTWDRGRGSPEQYF. The DNA of the CDR3 is TGTGCCAGTAGTACATGGGACAGGGGGCGCGGCAGCCCCGAGCAGTACTTC.

The J gene is TRBJ1-6, the V gene TRBV19, with TRBD1 matching 7 bases. V lost 4 bases and J lost 4; bases outside the gene matches: 7. The germline V gene encodes CDR1 LNHDA and CDR2 SQIVND (reference sequence). There are 16 residues in the CDR3. CDR3 nucleotides: TGTGCCAGTAGTAACGGACAGGAGATTTATAATTCACCCCTCCACTTT. Translated, it gives CASSNGQEIYNSPLHF.

The chain is built from TRBV5-1 and TRBJ1-2; D not resolved. This CDR3 contains 14 residues. Germline CDR1 reads SGHRS; CDR2 reads YFSETQ. The ends were cut back, 6 bases at V and 0 bases at J, with 12 bases in the middle. DNA of the CDR3: TGCGCCAGCACTCCGGGGTTCGCTAACTATGGCTACACCTTC. Its protein is CASTPGFANYGYTF. The entire variable domain, with the rest obtained from reference TRBV5-1 and TRBJ1-2, is as follows: KAGVTQTPRYLIKTRGQQVTLSCSPISGHRSVSWYQQTPGQGLQFLFEYFSETQRNKGNFPGRFSGRQFSNSRSEMNVSTLELGDSALYLCASTPGFANYGYTFGSGTRLTVV.

The chain joins TRBV27 to TRBJ1-5; the D is unclear. The CDR3 contains 12 residues. Trimming removed 7 bases at V and 6 bases at J, with 10 bases between. Germline CDR1 MNHEY, CDR2 SMNVEV (reference sequence). The CDR3 DNA follows: TGTGCCAGCATTGAGGGCTTTCAGCCCCAGCATTTT. Encoded protein: CASIEGFQPQHF.

The chain links TRBV7-2 to TRBJ1-2; D perhaps matches TRBD1 (5 bases). V was trimmed by 5 bases and J by 4 bases, leaving 17 bases between them. Germline V gene lookup returns CDR1 SGHTA and CDR2 FQGNSA. CDR3 length: 15 amino acids. CDR3 sequence reads: CASSPSGEGFYGYTF. CDR3 coding DNA: TGTGCCAGCAGCCCGTCGGGGGAGGGGTTCTATGGCTACACCTTC.

The CDR3 spells CASRGTGGDYGYTF. Written as DNA, the CDR3 is TGTGCCAGTAGGGGGACAGGGGGGGACTATGGCTACACCTTC. The V and J genes are TRBV19 and TRBJ1-2; 11 bases match TRBD1. Germline assignment: CDR1 LNHDA and CDR2 SQIVND (reference sequence). The CDR3 has 14 residues. The junction had 3 bases not matched to a gene; V was cut back by 6 bases and J by 3 bases.

The CDR3 region has the DNA TGCGCCAGCAGCCAAGAGCGGGAGTCGGGCGAGCAGTACTTC. This codes for CASSQERESGEQYF. The chain uses TRBV4-3 and TRBJ2-7; 7 positions match TRBD2. From germline, CDR1 is LGHNA and CDR2 YSLEER. With 0 bases clipped from V and 6 bases from J, the junction kept 5 bases outside the gene matches. This CDR3 has 14 residues.

The chain employs TRBV6-2 or TRBV6-3 and TRBJ2-7, with 10 positions matching TRBD2. In germline, CDR1 is MNHEY, CDR2 SVGEGT. The trim removed 6 bases at V and 4 bases at J, leaving 6 bases unmatched. This CDR3 is built from 14 residues. The CDR3 DNA reads TGTGCCAGCAGCCGGACTAGCGGAGCTTACGAGCAGTACTTC. Translating it yields CASSRTSGAYEQYF.

J is TRBJ2-6 and V is TRBV4-3, with TRBD2 identical over 7 bases. The germline gives CDR1 LGHNA, CDR2 YSLEER. CDR3 length: 18 residues. With V trimmed by 3 bases and J by 0 bases, 8 bases remained unmatched. The chain's CDR3 is CASSQRGGVSSGANVLTF. The DNA for the CDR3 is TGCGCCAGCAGCCAGCGGGGAGGGGTCTCCTCTGGGGCCAACGTCCTGACTTTC.

DNA for the CDR3: TGTGCTAGTGGTTTGACCAGGACTAGCGGGGGGGAAAGCAATGAGCAGTTCTTC. As protein: CASGLTRTSGGESNEQFF. This sequence joins TRBV12-5 and TRBJ2-1; 15 bases line up with TRBD2. CDR1 and CDR2 from the germline V gene are LGHNT and FRNRAP. The CDR3 has 18 residues. Losses at the gene ends were 2 bases for V and 6 bases for J; bases not matched to a gene: 8.

The chain joins TRBV4-1 to TRBJ2-7; D may be TRBD1 (5 bases). CDR3 size: 13 residues. Germline V CDR1 and CDR2: MGHRA, YSYEKL. Trimming left V 3 bases short and J 10 bases short, with 16 bases between. CDR3 DNA sequence: TGCGCCAGCAGCCAGCAACAGGACACTATTCAGTACTTC. As protein: CASSQQQDTIQYF.

The chain links TRBV29-1 to TRBJ2-2; the match to TRBD1 covers 7 bases. Germline V lookup: CDR1 SQVTM, CDR2 ANQGSEA. J lost 11 bases, V lost 7 bases, and 7 bases had no gene match. The CDR3 contains 11 residues. The CDR3 DNA is TGCAGCGCCCGAGACAGGGACGAGCTGTTTTTT. This codes for CSARDRDELFF.

Details on this clone: Different DNA sequences within this sample yield the same CDR3. The genes are TRBV28 and TRBJ1-2, with TRBD1 as a possible D gene (6 bases). The V and J ends lost 6 bases and 7 bases respectively, with 24 bases between them. The CDR3 spans 16 residues. CDR1 and CDR2 from the germline V gene are MDHEN and SYDVKM. The CDR3 DNA sequence: TGTGCCAGCAGCCTTGATGGGGGTAGGGGGGGGGCTGGCTACACCTTC. Protein: CASSLDGGRGGAGYTF.